This is a list of T cell receptor beta chains from one sample in a study of T cell changes during pregnancy in multiple sclerosis. Measured with immunoSEQ multiplex PCR; TCRdb has only the in-frame clones, and not every one. Altogether more than 15,000 clones are present, over 75% being singletons, with the ten largest covering 10% to 15%. The sequencing used CD8+ T cells from peripheral blood mononuclear cells, collected after pregnancy. The source is a female donor in good health, enrolled as a control in a pregnancy study. Both conserved end residues are part of each CDR3. Each record gives: CDR3 protein, CDR3 DNA, V gene, clone size, D gene, J gene. D genes are given only for firm matches. Clone size is stated in some rows and not others, as once, few, many or a class when expanded.

CDR3 protein: CASSEEGAGTGELFF
CDR3 DNA: TGTGCCAGCAGTGAGGAGGGGGCGGGCACCGGGGAGCTGTTTTTT
V gene: TRBV6-1
clone size: .
D gene: .
J gene: TRBJ2-2

CDR3 protein: CASRRVGLAGGNNEQFF
CDR3 DNA: TGTGCCAGCAGACGGGTCGGACTAGCGGGAGGGAACAATGAGCAGTTCTTC
V gene: TRBV21-1
clone size: .
D gene: .
J gene: TRBJ2-1

CDR3 protein: CASRAGTAKHF
CDR3 DNA: TGTGCCAGCAGGGCGGGGACGGCAAAGCATTTT
V gene: TRBV2
clone size: .
D gene: .
J gene: TRBJ1-5

CDR3 protein: CASSPWEGAEAFF
CDR3 DNA: TGTGCCAGCAGCCCCTGGGAGGGGGCTGAAGCTTTCTTT
V gene: TRBV4-2
clone size: .
D gene: .
J gene: TRBJ1-1

CDR3 protein: CASSLGGARYSNQPQHF
CDR3 DNA: TGTGCCAGCAGCTTAGGAGGCGCTAGATATAGCAATCAGCCCCAGCATTTT
V gene: TRBV7-8
clone size: .
D gene: .
J gene: TRBJ1-5

CDR3 protein: CAHTSGAYNEQFF
CDR3 DNA: TGTGCCCATACTAGCGGGGCCTACAATGAGCAGTTCTTC
V gene: TRBV30
clone size: .
D gene: TRBD2
J gene: TRBJ2-1

CDR3 protein: CASSLDRGPAGELFF
CDR3 DNA: TGCGCCAGCAGCTTGGACAGGGGGCCGGCCGGGGAGCTGTTTTTT
V gene: TRBV5-1
clone size: .
D gene: TRBD1
J gene: TRBJ2-2

CDR3 protein: CASRASSNYGYTF
CDR3 DNA: TGTGCCAGCAGAGCAAGCTCTAACTATGGCTACACCTTC
V gene: TRBV2
clone size: .
D gene: .
J gene: TRBJ1-2

CDR3 protein: CASSYSGTSIQYF
CDR3 DNA: TGTGCCAGCAGTTACTCAGGGACATCCATTCAGTACTTC
V gene: TRBV6-5
clone size: .
D gene: .
J gene: TRBJ2-4

CDR3 protein: CASSLIQLAIGMRDTQYF
CDR3 DNA: TGTGCCAGCAGCTTAATTCAACTAGCGATAGGTATGAGAGATACGCAGTATTTT
V gene: TRBV5-5
clone size: .
D gene: TRBD2
J gene: TRBJ2-3

CDR3 protein: CASRSVGGPGYTF
CDR3 DNA: TGTGCCAGCAGGTCGGTTGGAGGCCCTGGCTACACCTTC
V gene: TRBV7-8
clone size: .
D gene: .
J gene: TRBJ1-2

CDR3 protein: CASSRSYMNTEAFF
CDR3 DNA: TGTGCCAGCAGCCGGAGTTACATGAACACTGAAGCTTTCTTT
V gene: TRBV7-8
clone size: .
D gene: .
J gene: TRBJ1-1

CDR3 protein: CASSPGSSNEQFF
CDR3 DNA: TGTGCCAGCAGCCCCGGGAGTAGCAATGAGCAGTTCTTC
V gene: TRBV6-4
clone size: .
D gene: .
J gene: TRBJ2-1

CDR3 protein: CASSPGLAEETQYF
CDR3 DNA: TGTGCCAGCAGCCCAGGACTAGCAGAAGAGACCCAGTACTTC
V gene: TRBV7-8
clone size: once
D gene: TRBD2
J gene: TRBJ2-5

CDR3 protein: CASSPGYGNQPQHF
CDR3 DNA: TGTGCCAGCAGCCCAGGGTACGGCAATCAGCCCCAGCATTTT
V gene: TRBV5-5
clone size: .
D gene: .
J gene: TRBJ1-5

CDR3 protein: CASSQGGGRGPQDEQFF
CDR3 DNA: TGTGCCAGCAGCCAAGGGGGAGGGCGGGGGCCCCAGGATGAGCAGTTCTTC
V gene: TRBV4-2
clone size: .
D gene: .
J gene: TRBJ2-1

CDR3 protein: CASSLGQDPYEQYF
CDR3 DNA: TGTGCCAGCAGCCTGGGACAGGACCCCTACGAGCAGTACTTC
V gene: TRBV5-4
clone size: .
D gene: TRBD1
J gene: TRBJ2-7

CDR3 protein: CASSQAGLAGLRSSYNEQFF
CDR3 DNA: TGTGCCAGCAGCCAAGCAGGACTAGCGGGACTTCGGAGCTCCTACAATGAGCAGTTCTTC
V gene: TRBV4-2
clone size: .
D gene: TRBD2
J gene: TRBJ2-1

CDR3 protein: CSVVETDPGTGELFF
CDR3 DNA: TGCAGCGTTGTAGAGACTGACCCTGGGACCGGGGAGCTGTTTTTT
V gene: TRBV29-1
clone size: .
D gene: .
J gene: TRBJ2-2

CDR3 protein: CASSPPQGRTDTQYF
CDR3 DNA: TGTGCCAGCTCACCACCACAGGGGAGGACAGATACGCAGTATTTT
V gene: TRBV18
clone size: .
D gene: .
J gene: TRBJ2-3

CDR3 protein: CASSPGTSGGDTQYF
CDR3 DNA: TGCGCCAGCAGTCCTGGGACTAGCGGGGGAGATACGCAGTATTTT
V gene: TRBV10-1
clone size: .
D gene: TRBD2
J gene: TRBJ2-3

CDR3 protein: CASSPGFTGSQPQHF
CDR3 DNA: TGTGCCAGCAGCCCCGGGTTCACAGGGTCTCAGCCCCAGCATTTT
V gene: TRBV9
clone size: .
D gene: .
J gene: TRBJ1-5

CDR3 protein: CASSDSMSGEQFF
CDR3 DNA: TGTGCCAGCAGTGACTCGATGTCGGGTGAGCAGTTCTTC
V gene: TRBV6-4
clone size: .
D gene: .
J gene: TRBJ2-1

CDR3 protein: CAISESRGGEIYGYTF
CDR3 DNA: TGTGCCATCAGTGAGTCCAGGGGCGGCGAGATCTATGGCTACACCTTC
V gene: TRBV10-3
clone size: .
D gene: .
J gene: TRBJ1-2

CDR3 protein: CASSSTQGEDSYEQYF
CDR3 DNA: TGTGCCAGTAGTTCTACCCAGGGGGAAGACTCCTACGAGCAGTACTTC
V gene: TRBV19
clone size: .
D gene: TRBD1
J gene: TRBJ2-7

CDR3 protein: CASSLSSGGDTEAFF
CDR3 DNA: TGTGCCAGCAGCTTATCTTCAGGGGGCGACACTGAAGCTTTCTTT
V gene: TRBV7-9
clone size: .
D gene: TRBD1
J gene: TRBJ1-1

CDR3 protein: CASSSRTSGEVSEQYF
CDR3 DNA: TGTGCCAGCAGCTCCCGGACTAGCGGGGAGGTCAGCGAGCAGTACTTC
V gene: TRBV27
clone size: .
D gene: TRBD2
J gene: TRBJ2-7